The clone carrying this T cell receptor beta chain appeared many times. TCR libraries were built in bulk with a published protocol and specific TCR primers. TCRdb re-derived calls from the PCR reads in MiXCR, one entry per CDR3 protein. The sample consists of 550,000 to 750,000 distinct CDR3 sequences, 20% of them appearing once. This sample was taken from a study of molecular identifiers for immune sequencing clone quantification. Libraries from naive CD8 cells were generated from approximately 22,000 to 940,000 sorted cells (with 10%, 30% or 50% RNA). As CD8+CD4-CCR7+CD45RA+ cells, naive CD8 T cells were sorted. Germline CDR1 is SGHAT and CDR2 is FQNNGV. The J segment lost 8 bases and the V segment lost 3 bases, leaving 8 bases of the junction unmatched. This CDR3 comprises 16 residues.

The chain uses TRBV11-2 and TRBJ2-3; 13 positions agree with TRBD2. Sequenced sample: naive CD8+ T cells from blood, with Jurkat cell RNA spiked in. The subset was: FACS-sorted CD8+CD4-CCR7+CD45RA+ naive T cells. The origin of this receptor is a human donor in good health. Some libraries in this study had Jurkat cell RNA spiked in. This chain's CDR3 is CASSFWTSGSKVTQYF. The CDR3 nucleotides are TGTGCCAGCAGCTTCTGGACTAGCGGGAGTAAGGTTACGCAGTATTTT.